These 15 T cell receptor beta chains came from one sample sequenced in a study of blood T cell repertoires in COVID-19. The data were produced by immunoSEQ multiplex PCR, yet TCRdb's version contains in-frame clones alone and is incomplete. The top ten hold around 11% of the sample, which has approximately 100,000 clones, roughly 80% seen once. The source material was peripheral blood. All receptors come from a woman aged 80 or over with acute or convalescent COVID-19.

The chain uses TRBV28 and TRBJ1-1; 11 bases line up with TRBD1. This CDR3 spans 17 amino acids. V gave up 6 bases and J gave up 2 bases; unmatched junction bases: 11. Germline lookup yields CDR1 MDHEN and CDR2 SYDVKM. The CDR3 protein is CASRTNHGTGGNTEAFF. In DNA, the CDR3 is TGTGCCAGCAGGACCAACCACGGGACAGGGGGTAACACTGAAGCTTTCTTT. Full variable domain (rest looked up from reference TRBV28 and TRBJ1-1): DVKVTQSSRYLVKRTGEKVFLECVQDMDHENMFWYRQDPGLGLRLIYFSYDVKMKEKGDIPEGYSVSREKKERFSLILESASTNQTSMYLCASRTNHGTGGNTEAFFGQGTRLTVV.

The V call is TRBV4-1, the J call TRBJ1-2; 7 nucleotides align to TRBD1. The CDR3 extends over 14 amino acids. Looked up from germline, CDR1 is MGHRA and CDR2 is YSYEKL. The junction had 7 bases not matched to a gene; V was cut back by 3 bases and J by 6 bases. CDR3 sequence: CASSQTQGVDGYTF. The DNA for the CDR3 is TGCGCCAGCAGCCAGACCCAGGGGGTTGATGGCTACACCTTC.

V usage is TRBV15 and J usage is TRBJ2-1; D may be TRBD1 (6 bases). V lost 3 bases to trimming and J lost 1 base, with 13 bases between them. Germline values: CDR1 LNHNV, CDR2 YYDKDF (reference sequence). The CDR3 extends over 16 amino acids. The CDR3 DNA reads as TGTGCCACCAGCAGGAGCACAGGGATATCCTACAATGAGCAGTTCTTC. Translating gives CATSRSTGISYNEQFF.

The chain joins TRBV7-2 to TRBJ1-1, with TRBD1 as a possible D gene (5 bases). Between the trimmed V and J ends, which lost 1 base and 5 bases, there was a span of 11 bases. Germline CDR1 SGHTA, CDR2 FQGNSA. The CDR3 runs to 14 residues. DNA for the CDR3: TGTGCCAGCAGCTTAGGTCGGGGGGGAACTGAAGCTTTCTTT. Its translation: CASSLGRGGTEAFF. Complete variable domain (other parts from reference TRBV7-2 and TRBJ1-1): GAGVSQSPSNKVTEKGKDVELRCDPISGHTALYWYRQSLGQGLEFLIYFQGNSAPDKSGLPSDRFSAERTGGSVSTLTIQRTQQEDSAVYLCASSLGRGGTEAFFGQGTRLTVV.

This chain uses TRBV7-9 with TRBJ1-2, with D tentatively TRBD1 (5 bases). CDR3 size: 11 residues. The V gene's germline CDR1 is SEHNR and CDR2 FQNEAQ (reference sequence). The V gene lost 5 bases and the J gene lost 6 bases, with 7 bases spanning the gap. The CDR3 DNA is TGTGCCAGCAGCAAGACAGATGGCTACACCTTC. It codes for CASSKTDGYTF.

The chain recombines TRBV5-4 with TRBJ1-1; 7 nucleotides agree with TRBD1. The CDR3 loop spans 15 amino acids. V lost 0 bases to trimming and J lost 6 bases; unmatched junction nucleotides: 8. Germline V gene lookup returns CDR1 SGHNT and CDR2 YYREEE (reference sequence). In DNA, the CDR3 is TGTGCCAGCAGCTTGGGGACTCGACAGGGCTCTGAAGCTTTCTTT. The encoded protein is CASSLGTRQGSEAFF.

The chain links TRBV27 to TRBJ1-1; no definite D call. The CDR3 is 13 residues long. CDR1 is MNHEY, CDR2 SMNVEV, per germline (reference sequence). The V end lost 5 bases, the J end lost 4 bases, and 11 bases lay between the germline ends. The CDR3 DNA sequence: TGTGCCAGCAGTCCCTTGAGGGTCACTGAAGCTTTCTTT. Protein: CASSPLRVTEAFF.

The chain is built from TRBV6-5 and TRBJ1-4; tentative D call: TRBD1 (5 bases). Trimming removed 6 bases from V and 8 bases from J, with 10 bases in between. The germline V gene has CDR1 MNHEY and CDR2 SVGAGI. CDR3 length: 12 amino acids. CDR3: CASRGSGEKLFF. The DNA of the CDR3 is TGTGCCAGCAGGGGGTCAGGGGAAAAACTGTTTTTT.

The gene calls are TRBV18 and TRBJ1-2; D is perhaps TRBD1 (5 bases). The V end lost 0 bases, the J end lost 7 bases, and 9 bases lay between the germline ends. The CDR3 sequence is 13 residues long. Looked up from germline, CDR1 is KGHSH and CDR2 is LQKENI. DNA for the CDR3: TGTGCCAGCTCACCACCGGGACTCATTGGCTACACCTTC. This gives the protein CASSPPGLIGYTF.

The chain carries TRBV7-8 and TRBJ1-2; D is uncertain. Trimming removed 5 bases at V and 3 bases at J, with 7 bases between. CDR1 and CDR2 (germline): SGHVS, FQNEAQ. The CDR3 has 12 amino acids. The CDR3 sequence: CASSRRDYGYTF. CDR3 nucleotide sequence: TGTGCCAGCAGCCGCCGGGACTATGGCTACACCTTC.

J is TRBJ2-1 and V is TRBV4-1; 8 nucleotides line up with TRBD2. Germline V lookup: CDR1 MGHRA, CDR2 YSYEKL. V lost 3 bases and J lost 8; bases outside the gene matches: 12. The CDR3 is 16 residues long. CDR3 loop: CASSQEKRGRGDEQFF. The CDR3 DNA sequence: TGCGCCAGCAGCCAGGAAAAGCGGGGGAGAGGCGATGAGCAGTTCTTC.

This clone showed up just a few times. The chain employs TRBV2 and TRBJ2-7; the match to TRBD2 covers 11 bases. Losses at the gene ends were 5 bases for V and 6 bases for J; bases not matched to a gene: 9. From germline, CDR1 is SNHLY and CDR2 FYNNEI. This CDR3 is 15 amino acids long. The CDR3 bases are TGTGCCAGCAGTTTACTAGCGGGGGCCTCTACCGAGCAGTACTTC. This gives the protein CASSLLAGASTEQYF.

The chain uses TRBV5-5 and TRBJ1-1, with a possible D match to TRBD1 (5 bases). The V and J ends lost 2 bases and 3 bases respectively, with 14 bases between them. The CDR3 length is 15 residues. Per the germline V gene, CDR1 is SGHKS and CDR2 is YYEKEE (reference sequence). The CDR3 region is CASSLKAGLDTEAFF. The CDR3 coding sequence is TGTGCCAGCAGCTTAAAGGCAGGGTTGGACACTGAAGCTTTCTTT.

The chain combines TRBV5-5 with TRBJ2-3; D gene ambiguous. V was shortened by 2 bases and J by 4 bases, with 8 bases between the two germline ends. Germline-derived CDR1 and CDR2 are SGHKS and YYEKEE (reference sequence). The CDR3 extends over 13 amino acids. CDR3 nucleotides: TGTGCCAGCAGCTTTGTCCGGGCAGATACGCAGTATTTT. The encoded protein is CASSFVRADTQYF.

The chain couples TRBV5-4 to TRBJ1-6, with a weak D call TRBD1 (5 bases). Germline CDR1 and CDR2: SGHNT and YYREEE (reference sequence). The CDR3 has 17 amino acids. Between the trimmed V and J ends, which lost 0 bases and 4 bases, there was a span of 14 bases. CDR3 nucleotides: TGTGCCAGCAGCTTGGGTGGCAGGGCGGGATATAATTCACCCCTCCACTTT. Translation gives CASSLGGRAGYNSPLHF.